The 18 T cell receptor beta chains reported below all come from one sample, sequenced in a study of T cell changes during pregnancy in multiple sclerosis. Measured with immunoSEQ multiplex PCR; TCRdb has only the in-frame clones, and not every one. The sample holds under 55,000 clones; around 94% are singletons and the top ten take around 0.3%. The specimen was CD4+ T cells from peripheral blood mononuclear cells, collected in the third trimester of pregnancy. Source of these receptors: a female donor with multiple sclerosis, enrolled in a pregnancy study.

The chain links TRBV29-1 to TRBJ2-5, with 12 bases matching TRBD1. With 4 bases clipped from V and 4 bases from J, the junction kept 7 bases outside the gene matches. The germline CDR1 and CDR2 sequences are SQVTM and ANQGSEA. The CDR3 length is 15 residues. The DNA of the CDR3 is TGCAGCGTTGTAGGCGGGACAGGGGGCCGAGAGACCCAGTACTTC. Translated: CSVVGGTGGRETQYF.

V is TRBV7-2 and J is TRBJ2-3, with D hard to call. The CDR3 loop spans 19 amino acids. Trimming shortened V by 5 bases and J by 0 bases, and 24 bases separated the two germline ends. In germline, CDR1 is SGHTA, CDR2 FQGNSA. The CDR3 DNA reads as TGTGCCAGCAGCCCCTCCCCTAGAAACGTTGAATCTAGCACAGATACGCAGTATTTT. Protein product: CASSPSPRNVESSTDTQYF.

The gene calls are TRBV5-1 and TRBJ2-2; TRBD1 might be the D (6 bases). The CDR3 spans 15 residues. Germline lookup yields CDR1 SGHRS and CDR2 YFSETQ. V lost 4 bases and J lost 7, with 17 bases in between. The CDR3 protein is CASSVTQGNVGELFF. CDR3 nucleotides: TGCGCCAGCAGCGTAACCCAGGGGAACGTCGGGGAGCTGTTTTTT.

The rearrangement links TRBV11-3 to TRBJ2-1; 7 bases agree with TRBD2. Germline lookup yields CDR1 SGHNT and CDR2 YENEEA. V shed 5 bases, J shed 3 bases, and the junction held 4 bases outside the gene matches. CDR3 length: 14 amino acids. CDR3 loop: CASSPSGVYNEQFF. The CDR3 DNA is TGTGCCAGCAGCCCAAGCGGGGTCTACAATGAGCAGTTCTTC.

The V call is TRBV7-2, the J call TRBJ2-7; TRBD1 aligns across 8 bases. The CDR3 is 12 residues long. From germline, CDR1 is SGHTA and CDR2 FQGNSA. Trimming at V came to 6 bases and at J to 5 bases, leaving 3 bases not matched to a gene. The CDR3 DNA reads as TGTGCCAGCAGGGACAGGGTCCACGAGCAGTACTTC. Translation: CASRDRVHEQYF.

Here the CDR3 reads CASSIGGGGDTQYF. The CDR3 DNA reads as TGTGCCAGTAGTATAGGGGGGGGCGGGGATACGCAGTATTTT. The chain couples TRBV19 to TRBJ2-3; TRBD2 is a possible D gene (7 bases). This CDR3 has 14 amino acids. The germline V and J ends were trimmed by 1 base and 6 bases, with 11 bases remaining between them. Germline values: CDR1 LNHDA, CDR2 SQIVND (reference sequence). Filled out from reference TRBV19 and TRBJ2-3, the complete variable domain reads DGGITQSPKYLFRKEGQNVTLSCEQNLNHDAMYWYRQDPGQGLRLIYYSQIVNDFQKGDIAEGYSVSREKKESFPLTVTSAQKNPTAFYLCASSIGGGGDTQYFGPGTRLTVL.

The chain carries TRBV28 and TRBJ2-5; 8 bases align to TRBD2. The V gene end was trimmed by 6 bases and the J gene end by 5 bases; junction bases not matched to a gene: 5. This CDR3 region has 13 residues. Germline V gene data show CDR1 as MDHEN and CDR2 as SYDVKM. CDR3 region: CASSFGTRETQYF. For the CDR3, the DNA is TGTGCCAGCAGCTTTGGGACTAGGGAGACCCAGTACTTC. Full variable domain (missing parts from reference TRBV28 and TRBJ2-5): DVKVTQSSRYLVKRTGEKVFLECVQDMDHENMFWYRQDPGLGLRLIYFSYDVKMKEKGDIPEGYSVSREKKERFSLILESASTNQTSMYLCASSFGTRETQYFGPGTRLLVL.

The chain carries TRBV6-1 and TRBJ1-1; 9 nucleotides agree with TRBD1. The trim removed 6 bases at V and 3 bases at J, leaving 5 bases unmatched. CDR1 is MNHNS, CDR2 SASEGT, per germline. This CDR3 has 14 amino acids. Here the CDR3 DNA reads TGTGCCAGCAGCAGACAGGGGGGGGACACTGAAGCTTTCTTT. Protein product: CASSRQGGDTEAFF.

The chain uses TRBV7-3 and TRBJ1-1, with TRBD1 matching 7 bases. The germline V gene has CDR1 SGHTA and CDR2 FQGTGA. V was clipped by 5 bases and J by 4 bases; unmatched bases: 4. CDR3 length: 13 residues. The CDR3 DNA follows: TGTGCCAGCAGCAAGACAGGGAGCACTGAAGCTTTCTTT. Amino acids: CASSKTGSTEAFF.

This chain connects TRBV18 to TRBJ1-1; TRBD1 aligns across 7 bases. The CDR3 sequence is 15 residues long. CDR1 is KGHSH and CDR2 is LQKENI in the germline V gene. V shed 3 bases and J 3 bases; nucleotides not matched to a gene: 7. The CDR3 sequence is CASSPTTGYDTEAFF. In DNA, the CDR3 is TGTGCCAGCTCACCCACGACAGGGTACGACACTGAAGCTTTCTTT.

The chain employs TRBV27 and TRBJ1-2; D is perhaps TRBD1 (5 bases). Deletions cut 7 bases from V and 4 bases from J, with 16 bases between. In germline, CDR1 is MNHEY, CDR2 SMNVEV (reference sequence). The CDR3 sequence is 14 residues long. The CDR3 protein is CASNAEGRVYGYTF. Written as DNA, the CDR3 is TGTGCCAGCAATGCGGAGGGCAGGGTCTATGGCTACACCTTC.

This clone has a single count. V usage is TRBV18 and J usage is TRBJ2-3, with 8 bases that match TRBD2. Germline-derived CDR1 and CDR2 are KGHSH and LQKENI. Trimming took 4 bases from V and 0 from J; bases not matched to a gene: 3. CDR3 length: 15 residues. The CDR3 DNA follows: TGTGCCAGCTCACGGGGACTAGTAAGCACAGATACGCAGTATTTT. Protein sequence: CASSRGLVSTDTQYF. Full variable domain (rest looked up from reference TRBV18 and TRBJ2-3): NAGVMQNPRHLVRRRGQEARLRCSPMKGHSHVYWYRQLPEEGLKFMVYLQKENIIDESGMPKERFSAEFPKEGPSILRIQQVVRGDSAAYFCASSRGLVSTDTQYFGPGTRLTVL.

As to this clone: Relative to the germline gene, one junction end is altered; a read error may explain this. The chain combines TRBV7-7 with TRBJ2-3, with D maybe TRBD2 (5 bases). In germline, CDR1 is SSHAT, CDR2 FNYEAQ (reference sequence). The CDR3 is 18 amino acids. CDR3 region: CASSLGPPSGLNTDTQYF. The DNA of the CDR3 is TGTGCTAGCAGCTTAGGCCCTCCCAGCGGCCTAAACACAGATACGCAGTATTTT.

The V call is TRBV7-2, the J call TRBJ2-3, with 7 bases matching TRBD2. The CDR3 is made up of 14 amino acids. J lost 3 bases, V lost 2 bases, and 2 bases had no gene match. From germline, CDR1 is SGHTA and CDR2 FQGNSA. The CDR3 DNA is TGTGCCAGCAGCTTATACGGGAGGACAGATACGCAGTATTTT. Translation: CASSLYGRTDTQYF.

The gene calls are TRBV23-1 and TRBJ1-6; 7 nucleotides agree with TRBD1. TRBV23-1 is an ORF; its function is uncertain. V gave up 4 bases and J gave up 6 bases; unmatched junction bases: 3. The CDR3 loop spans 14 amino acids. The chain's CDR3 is CASSLGTVNSPLHF. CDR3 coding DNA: TGCGCCAGCAGTCTCGGGACAGTTAATTCACCCCTCCACTTT.

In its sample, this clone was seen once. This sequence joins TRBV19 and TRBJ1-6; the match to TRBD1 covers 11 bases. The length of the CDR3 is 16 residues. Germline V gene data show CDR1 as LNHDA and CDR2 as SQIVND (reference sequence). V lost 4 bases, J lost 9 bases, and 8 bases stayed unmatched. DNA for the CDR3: TGTGCCAGTAGTACCCCGGACAGGGGGCTAGGTTCACCCCTCCACTTT. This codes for CASSTPDRGLGSPLHF.

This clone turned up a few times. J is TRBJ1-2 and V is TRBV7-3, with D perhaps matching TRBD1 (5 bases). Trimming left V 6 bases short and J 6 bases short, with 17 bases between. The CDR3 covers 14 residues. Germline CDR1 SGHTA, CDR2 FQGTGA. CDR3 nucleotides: TGTGCCAGCAGTCACGGGCCGACAGAGGATGGCTACACCTTC. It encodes CASSHGPTEDGYTF. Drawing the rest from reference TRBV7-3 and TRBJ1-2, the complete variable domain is GAGVSQTPSNKVTEKGKYVELRCDPISGHTALYWYRQSLGQGPEFLIYFQGTGAADDSGLPNDRFFAVRPEGSVSTLKIQRTERGDSAVYLCASSHGPTEDGYTFGSGTRLTVV.

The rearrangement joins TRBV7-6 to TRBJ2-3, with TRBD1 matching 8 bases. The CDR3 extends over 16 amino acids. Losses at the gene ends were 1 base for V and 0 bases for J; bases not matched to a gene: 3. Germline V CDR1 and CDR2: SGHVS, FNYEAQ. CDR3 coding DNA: TGTGCCAGCAGCTTAGGGACAGGGATTAGCACAGATACGCAGTATTTT. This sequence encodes CASSLGTGISTDTQYF.